This entry describes one T cell receptor beta chain. This record belongs to a study of T cells after yellow fever vaccination. Study overall: The authors prepared low-cell-number fractions using SMART-Seq v4 Ultra Low Input.

General study points: Abundant bulk-derived clonotypes could contaminate FACS-sorted repertoires. Subsequent booster samples again held most clones from primary vaccination (nearly 98% CD4, 85% to 90% CD8).

Germline CDR1 reads SGHVS; CDR2 reads FNYEAQ. Trimming cost V 1 base and J 4 bases, with 7 bases left between them. The CDR3 is made up of 14 amino acids. UMIs were added to TCR cDNA along with a universal primer site when it was made by 5'RACE template switching. One entry per CDR3 protein, called by TCRdb with MiXCR from the 5' RACE reads. The sample records under 55,000 distinct CDR3 sequences, around 7% being singletons. This TCR came from a man younger than 35 who received the YFV17D yellow fever vaccine. The chain links TRBV7-6 to TRBJ1-4; TRBD1 is a possible D gene (5 bases). The sample here was CD8+ T cells not binding an NS4B(214-222) dextramer, sorted from PBMCs, taken around 45 days after the first yellow fever vaccination. The CDR3 region is CASSLGRGNEKLFF. CDR3 sequence (DNA): TGTGCCAGCAGCTTAGGGAGGGGTAATGAAAAACTGTTTTTT.